This T cell receptor (beta chain) was sequenced during a study of CD8+ T cells in alopecia areata (dated by TCRdb to the late 2010s). For the wider study: The treated patients, all with moderate-to-severe alopecia areata, were enrolled in an open-label pilot trial of oral tofacitinib given at 5 to 10 mg twice daily. Tofacitinib was administered for 6 to 18 months, and 6 months of follow-up off drug were then conducted to assess delayed response and recurrence. The study used high-throughput TCRbeta sequencing to examine T cell clonal expansion in alopecia areata, in both the C3H/HeJ mouse model and human patients. In humans, TCRbeta sequencing was performed on scalp tissue and on sorted CD4+ and CD8+ peripheral blood T cells from healthy controls and from patients with patchy or totalis/universalis alopecia areata. Biopsies were taken from tofacitinib-treated patients at baseline and at 4 and 24 weeks of treatment, and a later scalp biopsy was taken in several of the tofacitinib-treated patients. Scalp clonality was compared among normal scalp (n=4), patchy alopecia areata scalp (n=8), and alopecia totalis/universalis scalp (n=8). The RNA source kit depended on sample type: the PAXgene miRNA kit for fixed scalp, the miRNeasy kit for PBMCs, and the RNeasy kit for mouse skin. TCRbeta CDR3 regions were amplified by immunoSEQ multiplex PCR using 35 Vbeta forward and 13 Jbeta reverse primers.

In regard to this clone: Its antigen remains undetermined. Per-base qualities were not stored, and no clone one base away is much larger.

This specimen's time point label, per the study, means: baseline before oral tofacitinib. Peripheral blood and lesional scalp punch biopsies were obtained from patients with alopecia areata. PBMCs were separated by density centrifugation and stained for CD3, CD4 and CD8, after which CD4+ and CD8+ T cells were sorted on a FACSAria. The library was obtained by the immunoSEQ multiplex PCR assay. RNA was extracted from all samples and reverse transcribed into cDNA, which served as template for TCR sequencing. SuperScript III was used to make first-strand cDNA, primed with a 2:1 mix of oligo-dT and random hexamers. A synthetic immune receptor repertoire was used to gauge amplification bias, and whatever bias remained was removed computationally. As for the authors' bioinformatics: After raw reads were preprocessed to remove errors, the CDR3 was defined following IMGT conventions as running from the conserved cysteine to phenylalanine. Clonality was computed by normalizing Shannon entropy by log2 of the number of productive unique TCRs and subtracting the result from 1. Whether each scalp clone was CD4 or CD8 was inferred by checking scalp TCRbeta sequences against the CD4 and CD8 repertoires from sorted blood. TCRdb stores this immuneACCESS table with in-frame sequences only. Part of the clones is absent; in the studies checked, under half of the shortfall reflects unresolved V genes, and no reason is known for the rest. The DNA was the basis for D and trimming; V, J and clone size are from that table. The sample contains roughly 130,000 clones, 45% to 65% of them found a single time. The ten largest clones take up 4.5% of the sample.

Overall results and qualifications from the work: Shared TCR sequences between patients were less evident than in mice, which may be partly attributable to HLA diversity in the patient population. Scalp TCR repertoire analysis is complicated because resident alphabeta T cells in normal human skin are also sequenced, whereas mouse skin is dominated by gammadelta T cells. Compared with normal scalp, lesional scalp, particularly in alopecia totalis/universalis, had higher clonality and more expanded CD8+ clones, which suggests antigenic drive.

V is pared back by 5 bases and J by 8 bases, with 13 bases lying between the germline termini. The germline V gene specifies MNHEY as CDR1 and SVGAGI as CDR2. The CDR3 runs 14 amino acids, cysteine and phenylalanine included. Only the CDR3 part of the read is kept: 42 bases, read in frame from the first base. The rearrangement joined TRBV6-5 to TRBJ1-6; TRBD1 might be the D gene, on 6 matching bases. The material was CD4+ T cells sorted from blood, obtained at week 0. This receptor was taken from a human donor with alopecia areata. The bases are TGTGCCAGCAGTAGACAGGCTGGGGATTCACCCCTCCACTTT. This is translated as CASSRQAGDSPLHF.